This T cell receptor (beta chain) was identified during a study of blood T cell repertoires in COVID-19. Study at large: The samples span acute and convalescent COVID-19 from the United States, Italy and Spain. PBMCs, B-cell-depleted T cells, or T cells provided the cDNA or gDNA that made up the material.

This clone was detected only a few times. The germline gives CDR1 LNHDA, CDR2 SQIVND (reference sequence). The CDR3 length is 14 residues. V lost 9 bases, J lost 6 bases, and 7 bases stayed unmatched. In the authors' methods: From reference gene primer amplification, estimates of nucleated cell counts were derived. Clones were sequenced by immunoSEQ multiplex PCR, and TCRdb holds only the in-frame ones, with some missing. Clone size and V and J calls were adopted from that table, with D and trimming inferred from the DNA. The data hold a few hundred thousand clones, with about nine tenths observed a single time.

Sample: peripheral blood. The origin of this receptor is a woman aged 40 to 50 who had recovered from COVID-19. The chain links TRBV19 to TRBJ2-3; TRBD2 matches 12 bases. The CDR3 loop is CASKTSGRRDTQYF. DNA of the CDR3: TGTGCCAGCAAGACTAGCGGGAGAAGGGATACGCAGTATTTT.